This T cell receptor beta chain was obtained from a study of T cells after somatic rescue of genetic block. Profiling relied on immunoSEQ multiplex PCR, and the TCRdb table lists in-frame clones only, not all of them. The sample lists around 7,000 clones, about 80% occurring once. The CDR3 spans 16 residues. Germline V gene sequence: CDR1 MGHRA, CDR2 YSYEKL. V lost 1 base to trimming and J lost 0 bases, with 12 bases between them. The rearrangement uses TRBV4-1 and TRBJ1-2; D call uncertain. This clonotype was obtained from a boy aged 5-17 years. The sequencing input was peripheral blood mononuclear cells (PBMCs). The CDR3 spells CASSQVPFGTNYGYTF. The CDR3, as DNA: TGCGCCAGCAGCCAAGTGCCCTTCGGGACTAACTATGGCTACACCTTC.